These T cell receptor beta chains were read from a single sample in a study of T-cell reconstitution after alpha-beta-depleted transplantation in children. TCRdb itself ran the PCR reads through MiXCR, one entry per CDR3 protein. The table has 170,000 or so distinct CDR3 sequences, about 6.3% seen once; the top ten hold roughly 3%. Sequenced material: PBMCs from the stem cell graft donor, taken from the stem cell graft. The origin of the receptors is a human donor who donated a stem cell graft to a child with Wiskott-Aldrich syndrome. CDR3s include the opening cysteine and the closing phenylalanine or tryptophan. D genes are given only for firm matches. Only part of the rows carry a size: once, few, many, or a class if the clone is expanded.

abundance	j_gene	v_gene	d_gene	CDR3aa	CDR3nt
many	TRBJ2-6	TRBV29-1	-	CSVDGQSSSGANVLTF	TGCAGCGTCGATGGACAGTCTTCCTCTGGGGCCAACGTCCTGACTTTC
few	TRBJ1-2	TRBV16	-	CASSPGGVRYGYTF	TGTGCCAGCAGCCCCGGGGGGGTGCGCTATGGCTACACCTTC
-	TRBJ2-7	TRBV12-3/TRBV12-4	TRBD2	CASSLSGRVPYEQYF	TGTGCCAGCAGTCTCAGCGGGAGGGTCCCCTACGAGCAGTACTTC
few	TRBJ1-1	TRBV20-1	-	CSAIRVGTEAFF	TGCAGTGCAATTCGGGTGGGCACTGAAGCTTTCTTT
few	TRBJ2-7	TRBV5-1	-	CASTVGRFPYEQYF	TGCGCCAGCACGGTCGGGCGCTTCCCCTACGAGCAGTACTTC
many	TRBJ1-2	TRBV6-5	-	CASSQGRIPGYTF	TGTGCCAGCAGCCAAGGCCGGATACCAGGCTACACCTTC
few	TRBJ2-2	TRBV18	-	CASSPRGIANTGELFF	TGTGCCAGCTCACCCCGGGGGATCGCGAACACCGGGGAGCTGTTTTTT
many	TRBJ2-5	TRBV12-3/TRBV12-4	TRBD1	CASKVSQGAATQYF	TGTGCCAGCAAAGTCTCACAGGGGGCTGCGACCCAGTACTTC
many	TRBJ1-2	TRBV14	-	CASSQDGRAYGYTF	TGTGCCAGCAGCCAAGACGGCAGGGCATATGGCTACACCTTC
many	TRBJ2-7	TRBV4-2	-	CASSQGGGYYEQYF	TGTGCCAGCAGCCAAGGGGGAGGATACTACGAGCAGTACTTC
few	TRBJ1-5	TRBV10-2	-	CASSSFMDQPQHF	TGCGCCAGTTCCTCTTTCATGGATCAGCCCCAGCATTTT
many	TRBJ1-1	TRBV5-6	-	CASSLIFPDTEAFF	TGTGCCAGCAGCCTGATCTTCCCGGACACTGAAGCTTTCTTT
few	TRBJ2-7	TRBV5-1	-	CASREGGQAYEQYF	TGCGCCAGCAGGGAAGGAGGGCAGGCCTACGAGCAGTACTTC
few	TRBJ1-5	TRBV20-1	-	CSARDIAGRGWQPQHF	TGCAGTGCTAGAGATATAGCGGGCAGGGGATGGCAGCCCCAGCATTTT
once	TRBJ2-5	TRBV10-3	-	CAISESQLGETQYF	TGTGCCATCAGTGAGTCGCAGCTTGGTGAGACCCAGTACTTC
once	TRBJ1-2	TRBV20-1	-	CSARSQGTNYGYTF	TGCAGTGCTAGAAGTCAGGGAACTAACTATGGCTACACCTTC
many	TRBJ2-2	TRBV20-1	TRBD2	CSAFGGKNTGELFF	TGCAGTGCTTTCGGGGGGAAGAACACCGGGGAGCTGTTTTTT
few	TRBJ1-1	TRBV5-1	-	CASKAGNSGTEAFF	TGCGCCAGCAAGGCAGGGAATAGTGGCACTGAAGCTTTCTTT
many	TRBJ1-5	TRBV12-3/TRBV12-4	-	CASSRGPAQHF	TGTGCCAGCAGTCGAGGACCGGCCCAGCATTTT
many	TRBJ1-1	TRBV6-5	TRBD1	CASSYGQGGTEAFF	TGTGCCAGCAGTTACGGACAGGGAGGCACTGAAGCTTTCTTT
many	TRBJ1-1	TRBV11-2	-	CASSGGLYGTEAFF	TGTGCCAGCAGCGGCGGGCTATACGGCACTGAAGCTTTCTTT
many	TRBJ1-1	TRBV18	TRBD1	CASSPDRECAFF	TGTGCCAGCTCACCTGACAGGGAGTGCGCTTTCTTT
many	TRBJ2-1	TRBV6-2/TRBV6-3	-	CASSSVTRRLSYNEQFF	TGTGCCAGCAGTTCGGTTACCCGCCGCCTTTCCTACAATGAGCAGTTCTTC
many	TRBJ1-2	TRBV3-1	-	CASSLSQAYGYTF	TGTGCCAGCAGCCTGTCCCAAGCCTATGGCTACACCTTC
-	TRBJ2-3	TRBV2	TRBD1	CASNARGQGVYF	TGTGCCAGCAACGCCCGGGGTCAGGGGGTGTATTTT
many	TRBJ2-3	TRBV5-1	TRBD2	CASNRNGGTNPSTDTQYF	TGCGCCAGCAACCGGAACGGGGGGACGAATCCTAGCACAGATACGCAGTATTTT
-	TRBJ2-2	TRBV24-1	TRBD1	CATSATIDRGFGELFF	TGTGCCACCAGTGCAACGATAGACAGGGGGTTTGGGGAGCTGTTTTTT